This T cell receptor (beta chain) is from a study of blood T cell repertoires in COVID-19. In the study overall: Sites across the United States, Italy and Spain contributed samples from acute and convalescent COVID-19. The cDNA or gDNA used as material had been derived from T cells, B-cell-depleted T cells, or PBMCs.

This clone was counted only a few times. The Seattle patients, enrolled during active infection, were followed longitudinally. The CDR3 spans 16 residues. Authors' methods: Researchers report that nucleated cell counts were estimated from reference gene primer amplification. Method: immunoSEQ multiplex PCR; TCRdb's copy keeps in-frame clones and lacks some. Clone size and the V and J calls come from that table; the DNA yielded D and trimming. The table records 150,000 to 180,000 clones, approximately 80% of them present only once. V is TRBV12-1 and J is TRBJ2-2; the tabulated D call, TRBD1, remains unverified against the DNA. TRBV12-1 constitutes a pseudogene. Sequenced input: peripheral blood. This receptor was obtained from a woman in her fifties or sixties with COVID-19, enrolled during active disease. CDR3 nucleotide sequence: TGTGCCAGCAGCTTTGAAGTAGGGGCGAACACCGGGGAGCTGTTTTTT. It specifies CASSFEVGANTGELFF.